This T cell receptor beta chain was observed in a study of shared clonotypes between healthy human individuals. The overall study: Sampling drew on donors who were a couple of women and a few men aged 18 to 49.

The V gene end was trimmed by 1 base and the J gene end by 5 bases; junction bases not matched to a gene: 5. From germline, CDR1 is SGHNT and CDR2 YYREEE (reference sequence). CDR3 length: 14 residues. As to this clone: Its antigen is still unknown.

Over several immunoSEQ plates, each subset's genomic DNA was distributed in even portions. Measured with immunoSEQ multiplex PCR; TCRdb has only the in-frame clones, and not every one. The table shows hundreds of thousands of clones, with about 96% occurring only once. General study points: A handful of donors held about 5% of naive CD4 clonotypes in common.

V is TRBV5-4 and J is TRBJ2-5, with TRBD2 matching 7 bases. The receptor was isolated from a woman aged 25 to 39 in good health. The sample comprised naive CD4+ T cells sorted from blood. Subset specified: CD45RA+ positively selected. CDR3 coding DNA: TGTGCCAGCAGCTTGCGGCGGGAGTTGGAGACCCAGTACTTC. Translation gives CASSLRRELETQYF.